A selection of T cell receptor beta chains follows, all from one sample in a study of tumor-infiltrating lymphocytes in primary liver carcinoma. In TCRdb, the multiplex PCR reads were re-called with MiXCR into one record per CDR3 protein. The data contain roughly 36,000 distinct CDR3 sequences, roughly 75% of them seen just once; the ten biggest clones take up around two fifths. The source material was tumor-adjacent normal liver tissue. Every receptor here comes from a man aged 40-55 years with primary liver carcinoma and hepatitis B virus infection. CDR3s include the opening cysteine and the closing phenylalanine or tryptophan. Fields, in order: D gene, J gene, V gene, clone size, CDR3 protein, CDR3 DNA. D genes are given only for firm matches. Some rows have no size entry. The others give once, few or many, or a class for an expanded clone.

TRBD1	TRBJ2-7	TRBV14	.	CASSGTGTYKQYF	TGTGCCAGCAGCGGGACAGGAACCTACAAGCAGTACTTC
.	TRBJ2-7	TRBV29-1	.	CSVGGGVGEQYF	TGCAGCGTTGGGGGTGGGGTCGGCGAGCAGTACTTC
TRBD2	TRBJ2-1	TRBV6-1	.	CASCEEAGGYNGRFF	TGTGCCAGCTGTGAAGAAGCGGGAGGATACAATGGGCGGTTCTTC
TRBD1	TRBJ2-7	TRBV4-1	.	CASSLLRAGGEQYF	TGCGCCAGCAGCCTCCTAAGGGCAGGGGGCGAGCAGTACTTC
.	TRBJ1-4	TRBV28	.	CASSLYKAPVEKLFF	TGTGCCAGCAGTTTGTACAAGGCGCCGGTTGAAAAACTGTTTTTT
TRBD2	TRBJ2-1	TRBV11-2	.	CASTLDISGRSLFF	TGTGCCAGCACCTTAGATATTAGCGGGAGGTCTCTATTCTTC
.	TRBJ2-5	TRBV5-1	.	CASCSGNQETQYF	TGCGCAAGCTGTAGCGGCAACCAAGAGACCCAGTACTTC
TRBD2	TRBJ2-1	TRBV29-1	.	CSVAGTRGSEQFF	TGCAGCGTTGCCGGGACTAGGGGTAGTGAGCAGTTCTTC
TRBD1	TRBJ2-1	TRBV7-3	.	CAISPGTGNGNEQFF	TGTGCCATCAGCCCAGGGACAGGGAATGGGAATGAGCAGTTCTTC
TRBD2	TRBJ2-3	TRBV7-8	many	CASSYGLADDTDTQYF	TGTGCCAGCAGCTACGGACTAGCGGACGACACAGATACGCAGTATTTT
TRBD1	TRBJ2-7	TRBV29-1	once	CSVALTGLDEQYF	TGTAGCGTTGCCCTGACAGGGCTCGACGAGCAGTACTTC
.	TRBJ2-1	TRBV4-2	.	CASGHAGGQGNNEQFF	TGTGCCAGCGGCCATGCCGGGGGGCAGGGGAACAATGAGCAATTCTTC
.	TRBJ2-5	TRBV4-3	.	CASGQDAGPREIRYF	TGCGCCAGCGGCCAGGATGCGGGTCCTCGAGAGATCCGGTACTTC
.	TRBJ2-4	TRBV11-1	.	CASSRKWGDIRYF	TGTGCCAGCAGCCGGAAGTGGGGTGACATTCGGTACTTC
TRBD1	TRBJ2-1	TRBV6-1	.	CANSEGTGDEQFF	TGTGCCAACAGTGAAGGGACAGGGGATGAGCAATTCTTC
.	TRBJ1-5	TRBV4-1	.	CASSRDAALGQPQHF	TGCGCCAGCAGTCGAGATGCGGCGTTAGGGCAGCCCCAGCATTTT
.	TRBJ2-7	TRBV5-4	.	CTSSSERLSYEQYF	TGTACCAGCAGCTCGGAACGGCTCTCCTACGAGCAGTACTTC
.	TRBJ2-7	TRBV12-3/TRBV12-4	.	CANSFGLYEQYF	TGTGCCAACAGTTTCGGACTGTACGAGCAGTACTTC
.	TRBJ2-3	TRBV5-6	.	CASGLTGTVSDTQYF	TGTGCCAGCGGCCTAACCGGGACGGTATCAGATACGCAGTATTTT
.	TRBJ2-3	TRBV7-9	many	CASSSQWRARSGDTQYF	TGTGCCAGCAGCTCACAATGGAGGGCCAGGTCGGGAGATACGCAGTATTTT
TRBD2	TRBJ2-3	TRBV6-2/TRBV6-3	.	CVSSAGTRTPLYF	TGTGTCAGTTCCGCTGGGACTAGAACCCCGCTGTATTTT
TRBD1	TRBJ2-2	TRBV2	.	CASRTGDHTGELFF	TGTGCCAGCAGGACAGGGGATCACACCGGGGAGCTGTTTTTT
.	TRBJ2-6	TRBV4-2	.	CASSQEAGSGVNDLTF	TGTGCCAGCAGCCAAGAAGCAGGCTCTGGGGTCAACGACCTGACTTTC
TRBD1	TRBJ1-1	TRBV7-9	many	CASSLTGDTEAFF	TGTGCCAGCAGCTTGACAGGGGACACTGAAGCTTTCTTT
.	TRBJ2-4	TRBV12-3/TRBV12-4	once	CASSETELAKNIQYF	TGTGCCAGCAGTGAGACTGAGCTAGCCAAAAACATTCAGTACTTC
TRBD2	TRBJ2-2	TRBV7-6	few	CASTPTSGRAGELFF	TGTGCCAGCACCCCGACTAGCGGGAGGGCCGGGGAGCTGTTTTTT